These T cell receptor beta chains were read from a single sample in a study of T cell responses to AZD1222 COVID-19 vaccine. Clones were sequenced by immunoSEQ multiplex PCR, and TCRdb holds only the in-frame ones, with some missing. The repertoire holds around 140,000 clones, with approximately 92% as singletons. The sample consisted of peripheral blood, taken 28 days after the second AZD1222 dose. The receptors were sampled from an adult who received the AZD1222 COVID-19 vaccine. The CDR3 runs from the conserved cysteine through the conserved F or W.

TRBJ2-3	TRBV28	CASSPEGHTDTQYF
TRBJ1-1	TRBV7-9	CASSLYQGVAFF
TRBJ1-1	TRBV2	CASSVRGNPNTEAFF
TRBJ1-5	TRBV27	CASRAGQAYGPQHF
TRBJ2-1	TRBV19	CASRSGAAFDEQFF
TRBJ2-2	TRBV6-1	CASSTAQGNTGELFF
TRBJ2-1	TRBV20-1	CSASLVGYWLRGNEQFF
TRBJ1-2	TRBV24-1	CATSDSSNYGYTF
TRBJ1-3	TRBV30	CAWAPGNTIYF
TRBJ1-2	TRBV13	CASSTGQAYGYTF
TRBJ1-3	TRBV5-1	CASSLDPVRTAGNTIYF
TRBJ1-1	TRBV19	CASSMYNTEAFF
TRBJ2-2	TRBV9	CASSTWTSGRSGELFF
TRBJ1-6	TRBV7-9	CASSDWDSYNSPLHF
TRBJ1-5	TRBV12-3/TRBV12-4	CASCGRNQPQHF
TRBJ1-1	TRBV11-2	CASSLSGPNEAFF
TRBJ2-1	TRBV5-4	CASSRQGSYNEQFF
TRBJ2-1	TRBV2	CASSRQGARGRRSYNEQFF
TRBJ1-1	TRBV4-1	CASSQARTGEAFF
TRBJ1-2	TRBV12-3/TRBV12-4	CASSDGFYGYTF
TRBJ2-7	TRBV12-5	CASGLGQTVYEQYF
TRBJ2-5	TRBV29-1	CSVEGGRAKQETQYF
TRBJ1-2	TRBV30	CAWSVSGNYGYTF
TRBJ2-1	TRBV7-7	CASSSCEQFF
TRBJ2-5	TRBV4-3	CASSQERASAGVWETQYF
TRBJ1-2	TRBV19	CASSRDINYGYTF
TRBJ2-5	TRBV5-1	CASSPWGTEVRETQYF
TRBJ1-2	TRBV12-3/TRBV12-4	CASSPTANYGYTF
TRBJ2-1	TRBV5-1	CASSLRSGGPPYHNEQFF
TRBJ2-3	TRBV2	CARRDAVSTDTQYF
TRBJ1-2	TRBV10-3	CAISDLNGPGLSYTF